This TCR beta chain is drawn from a study of cytomegalovirus exposure and HLA in healthy donors. 60 Vbeta and 13 Jbeta primers were used in PCR. Profiled with immunoSEQ multiplex PCR; TCRdb holds only in-frame clones, not every one. Counted here are about 230,000 clones, around 78% occurring once; the ten biggest clones make up about 0.45%. As to this clone: Its specificity is unknown.

The study's findings and limits: Earlier analysis yielded a pattern in which most TCR beta V segments were productive about 90% or about 30% of the time. Researchers left out some V segments, among them TRBV6-2 and TRBV6-3, as indistinguishable. Analysis performed later showed TCR beta chains linked to HLA being more clonally expanded than equally common others.

Nominal health characterized the donors when sampled, though unrecorded immune exposures were likely. The CDR3 runs 15 residues. The V end was cut by 0 bases, the J end by 2 bases, with 9 bases between. CDR1 and CDR2 (germline): SGHRS, YFSETQ. This TCR came from a boy aged 5-17 years in good health and CMV-seronegative. V gene TRBV5-1 combines with J gene TRBJ2-1, with a tentative D call TRBD1 (6 bases). The sequenced material came from PBMCs. The DNA of the CDR3 is TGCGCCAGCAGCTTGGAGGCAGGGGCCTACAATGAGCAGTTCTTC. Its translation is CASSLEAGAYNEQFF.